This entry lists 15 T cell receptor beta chains sequenced from one sample in a study of tumor-infiltrating lymphocytes in primary liver carcinoma. Scientists recovered RNA and DNA together from roughly 18-30 mg of unsorted bulk tissue. Synthesis of TCR beta cDNA was carried out from around 540 ng total RNA with a constant-region primer. Construction of TCR beta libraries relied on three successive nested multiplex PCR rounds employing slightly modified ARM-PCR. It was with TRBV1-TRBV30 forward primers and a C-beta reverse primer that the first two PCR rounds were run, at approximately 9 cycles each. In TCRdb, the multiplex PCR reads were re-called with MiXCR into one record per CDR3 protein. Among some 87,000 distinct CDR3 sequences, less than 75% were seen once, and the ten largest hold 27%. Sequencing input: tumor-adjacent normal liver tissue. The receptors shown here come from a man aged 40-49 years with primary liver carcinoma and hepatitis B virus infection.

As for this clonotype: Germline is not matched at one junction end, which may reflect a read error. The rearrangement joins TRBV5-5 to TRBJ2-1; tentatively, D is TRBD2 (6 bases). The germline V gene encodes CDR1 SGHKS and CDR2 YYEKEE (reference sequence). CDR3 size: 13 residues. CDR3 protein: CVSSYWRENEQIF. DNA for the CDR3: TGTGTCAGCAGCTACTGGCGGGAAAATGAGCAGATCTTC.

This clonotype was recorded once. One end of the junction is discordant with germline, which a read error may explain. The V call is TRBV6-5, the J call TRBJ2-6; possibly TRBD1 for D (5 bases). CDR3 length equals 17 residues. Per germline, CDR1 MNHEY and CDR2 SVGAGI. CDR3 loop: CASKDGRSFSGADVLTF. The CDR3, as DNA: TGTGCCAGCAAGGATGGTAGGTCTTTCTCTGGGGCCGACGTCCTGACTTTC.

The J gene is TRBJ1-2, the V gene TRBV30, with a possible D match to TRBD1 (6 bases). Per the germline V gene, CDR1 is GTSNPN and CDR2 is SVGIG (reference sequence). V lost 3 bases to trimming and J lost 5 bases, with 16 bases between them. The length of the CDR3 is 14 residues. In DNA, the CDR3 is TGTGCCTGGAGCCCGGGACGGGGGGCATATGGCTACACCTTC. Protein sequence: CAWSPGRGAYGYTF.

To note about this clonotype: This may be a read error: a much more frequent sequence differs by one nucleotide. This chain links TRBV10-3 with TRBJ2-3, with D possibly TRBD2 on 5 matching bases. CDR3 length equals 14 residues. Per germline, CDR1 ENHRY and CDR2 SYGVKD. V was trimmed by 6 bases and J by 1 base, leaving 11 bases between them. The CDR3 DNA sequence: TGTGCCATCAGCAAGAGGGCTGGCACAGATACGCAGTATTTT. Translation gives CAISKRAGTDTQYF.

In this sample, this clonotype turned up once. Here the CDR3 reads CSADRNRGDGQFF. In DNA, the CDR3 is TGCAGCGCGGACCGGAACAGGGGGGATGGGCAGTTCTTC. The chain uses TRBV29-1 and TRBJ2-1, with 8 bases fitting TRBD1. The CDR3 sequence is 13 residues long. The trim removed 7 bases at V and 12 bases at J, leaving 14 bases unmatched. CDR1 is SQVTM, CDR2 ANQGSEA, per germline.

About this clonotype itself: Just one base apart from a much larger clone, this may be a read error. The genes are TRBV6-5 and TRBJ1-1, with a tentative D call TRBD1 (5 bases). Germline assignment: CDR1 MNHEY and CDR2 SVGAGI. Trimming stripped 5 bases from V and 7 bases from J, with 20 bases between. The CDR3 is made up of 15 amino acids. In nucleotides, the CDR3 is TGTGCCAGCAGTCCGACGGGGGGTAGATACATTGAAGCTTTCTTT. As protein: CASSPTGGRYIEAFF.

On this clonotype: As the CDR3 is not closed by the conserved phenylalanine or tryptophan, this likely results from a read error. The chain recombines TRBV6-5 with TRBJ2-7; 8 nucleotides match TRBD2. The V gene end was trimmed by 7 bases and the J gene end by 2 bases; junction bases not matched to a gene: 10. The CDR3 runs 15 residues. CDR1 and CDR2 from the germline V gene are MNHEY and SVGAGI. CDR3: CASTSVQREPYEQYL. CDR3 in DNA: TGTGCCAGCACTTCGGTCCAGCGGGAGCCCTACGAGCAGTACTTA.

This clonotype was seen just once. A read error may produce the germline difference seen at one junction end. The chain uses TRBV28 and TRBJ2-1; D remains unclear. The CDR3 covers 14 residues. CDR1 is MDHEN, CDR2 SYDVKM, per germline. As DNA, the CDR3 is TGTGCCAGCAGTTTGCGTAACTCCTACAATAAGCAGTTCTTC. Translation gives CASSLRNSYNKQFF.

This clonotype was detected many times. The chain recombines TRBV6-6 with TRBJ2-5; D is undetermined. In germline, CDR1 is MNHNY, CDR2 SVGAGI (reference sequence). The CDR3 length is 15 residues. Trimming removed 2 bases at V and 4 bases at J, with 14 bases between. The CDR3 nucleotides are TGTGCCAGCAGTTACCTCCTTCTTCATCTAGAGACCCAGTACTTC. Translated, it gives CASSYLLLHLETQYF.

Worth noting for this clonotype: Given a much more abundant clone one base away, this may be a read error. The chain has TRBV28 and TRBJ1-1; D may be TRBD1 (5 bases). Germline CDR1 MDHEN, CDR2 SYDVKM. Between the trimmed V and J ends, which lost 7 bases and 7 bases, there was a span of 19 bases. The CDR3 totals 14 residues. As DNA, the CDR3 is TGTGCCAGCACCTCGTATGGGGCCACCAATGAAGCTTTCTTT. It encodes CASTSYGATNEAFF.

The chain combines TRBV5-1 with TRBJ2-7; D is unclear. CDR3 length: 12 residues. Germline-derived CDR1 and CDR2 are SGHRS and YFSETQ. The V and J ends lost 1 base and 2 bases respectively, with 4 bases between them. The CDR3 loop is CASSLTPYEQYF. CDR3 DNA: TGCGCCAGCAGCTTGACCCCCTACGAGCAGTACTTC.

A word on this clonotype: This CDR3 is missing its conserved last phenylalanine or tryptophan, likely due to a read error. This chain uses TRBV2 with TRBJ2-7, with 9 bases matching TRBD2. The CDR3 totals 14 residues. Germline CDR1 reads SNHLY; CDR2 reads FYNNEI. CDR3 DNA: TGTGCCAGCAGGGAAGCGGGAGGAAGGGGCGAGCAGTACCTC. Translating it yields CASREAGGRGEQYL.

Concerning this clonotype itself: Lacking the conserved final phenylalanine or tryptophan, this CDR3 likely reflects a read error. It is unclear where the CDR3 begins or ends on the DNA, so no DNA is shown, and the CDR3 is as TCRdb lists it. The gene calls are TRBV11-2 and TRBJ2-1; the table's D call of TRBD2 was not tested on the DNA. CDR1 and CDR2 (germline): SGHAT, FQNNGV. From its first to its last residue, the CDR3 has 13 amino acids. This CDR3 reads CASGLEVGAEQIS.

Concerning this clonotype: A read error is possible here, since a much larger clone lies one base away. The chain recombines TRBV5-5 with TRBJ1-2, with 7 nucleotides matching TRBD1. With V trimmed by 3 bases and J by 8 bases, 10 bases remained unmatched. Germline CDR1 and CDR2: SGHKS and YYEKEE (reference sequence). This CDR3 contains 14 residues. The CDR3 reads CASSSEGAGVGYTF. The CDR3 DNA sequence: TGTGCCAGCAGCTCGGAGGGGGCGGGGGTCGGCTACACCTTC.

Worth noting for this clonotype: An end of the junction differs from the germline gene, which may be a read error. The V and J genes are TRBV11-2 and TRBJ2-7; tentatively, D is TRBD2 (5 bases). This CDR3 comprises 14 residues. CDR1 SGHAT and CDR2 FQNNGV come from the germline V gene. This chain's CDR3 is CTSTLKLGPYEQYF. DNA for the CDR3: TGTACCAGCACCTTAAAACTAGGTCCCTACGAGCAGTACTTC.